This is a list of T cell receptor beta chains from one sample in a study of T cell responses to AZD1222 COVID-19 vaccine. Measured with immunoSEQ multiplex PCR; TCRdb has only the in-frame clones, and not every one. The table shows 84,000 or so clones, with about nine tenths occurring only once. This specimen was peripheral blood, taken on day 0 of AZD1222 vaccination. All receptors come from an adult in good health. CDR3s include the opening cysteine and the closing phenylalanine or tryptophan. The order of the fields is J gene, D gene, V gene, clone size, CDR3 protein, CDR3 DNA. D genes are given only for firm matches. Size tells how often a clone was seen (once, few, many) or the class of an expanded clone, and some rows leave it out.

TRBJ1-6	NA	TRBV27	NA	CASSLRRGANSPLHF	TGTGCCAGCAGTTTGAGACGAGGGGCCAATTCACCCCTCCACTTT
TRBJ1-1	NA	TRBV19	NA	CASSIQAQAMNTEAFF	TGTGCCAGTAGTATACAGGCCCAGGCGATGAACACTGAAGCTTTCTTT
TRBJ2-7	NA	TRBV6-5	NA	CASSLKDLSYEQYF	TGTGCCAGCAGTCTTAAAGACCTCTCCTACGAGCAGTACTTC
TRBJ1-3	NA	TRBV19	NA	CASSISVNSGNTIYF	TGTGCCAGTAGTATCTCCGTTAACTCTGGAAACACCATATATTTT
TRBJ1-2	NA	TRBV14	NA	CASSPGTSYGYTF	TGTGCCAGCAGCCCCGGGACATCCTATGGCTACACCTTC
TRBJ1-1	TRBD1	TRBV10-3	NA	CAIRRQKGQGVANTEAFF	TGTGCCATCAGACGACAAAAGGGACAGGGGGTAGCGAACACTGAAGCTTTCTTT
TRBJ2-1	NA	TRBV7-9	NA	CASSPEGYNEQFF	TGTGCCAGCAGCCCGGAGGGATACAATGAGCAGTTCTTC
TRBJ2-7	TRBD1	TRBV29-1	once	CSVDSRGQGYEQYF	TGCAGCGTAGACTCCCGGGGACAGGGTTACGAGCAGTACTTC
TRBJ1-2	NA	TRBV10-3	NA	CAISYRENYGYTF	TGTGCCATCAGTTACAGAGAGAACTATGGCTACACCTTC
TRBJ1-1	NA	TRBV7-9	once	CASSFTADPTEAFF	TGTGCCAGCAGCTTTACGGCAGACCCCACTGAAGCTTTCTTT
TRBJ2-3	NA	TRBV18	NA	CASSPSNTDTQYF	TGTGCCAGCTCACCCTCGAACACAGATACGCAGTATTTT
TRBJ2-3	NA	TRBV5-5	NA	CASRNRPDWDTQYF	TGTGCCAGCAGAAACCGACCTGACTGGGATACGCAGTATTTT
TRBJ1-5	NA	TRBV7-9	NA	CASSGDTGDQPQHF	TGTGCCAGCAGCGGGGACACGGGAGATCAGCCCCAGCATTTT
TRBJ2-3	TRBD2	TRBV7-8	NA	CASSTPGLAGPSTDTQYF	TGTGCCAGCAGCACCCCGGGACTAGCGGGGCCTAGCACAGATACGCAGTATTTT
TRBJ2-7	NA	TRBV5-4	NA	CASSLERTGAYEQYF	TGTGCCAGCAGCTTGGAAAGAACGGGTGCCTACGAGCAGTACTTC
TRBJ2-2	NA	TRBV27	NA	CASSHKSSGNTGELFF	TGTGCCAGCAGTCACAAGAGTTCCGGGAACACCGGGGAGCTGTTTTTT
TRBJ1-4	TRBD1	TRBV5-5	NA	CASSLQGSPSEKLFF	TGTGCCAGCAGCTTACAGGGGTCCCCTTCTGAAAAACTGTTTTTT
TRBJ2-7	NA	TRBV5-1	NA	CASSPRGAGPSYEQYF	TGCGCCAGCAGCCCCCGGGGGGCGGGGCCCTCCTACGAGCAGTACTTC
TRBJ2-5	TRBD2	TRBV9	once	CASSVVGGSNQETQYF	TGTGCCAGCAGCGTAGTGGGCGGGAGCAACCAAGAGACCCAGTACTTC
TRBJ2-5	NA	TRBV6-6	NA	CASGGRQETQYF	TGTGCCAGCGGCGGAAGACAAGAGACCCAGTACTTC
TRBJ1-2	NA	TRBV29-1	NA	CSVEFRGWDGYTF	TGCAGCGTTGAGTTCAGGGGTTGGGATGGCTACACCTTC
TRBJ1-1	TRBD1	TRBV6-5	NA	CASSPDRGSTEAFF	TGTGCCAGCAGTCCAGACAGGGGGTCCACTGAAGCTTTCTTT
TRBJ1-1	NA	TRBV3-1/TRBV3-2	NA	CASSQDRRTGAFF	TGTGCCAGCAGCCAAGATAGGAGGACGGGAGCTTTCTTT
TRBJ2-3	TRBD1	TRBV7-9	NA	CASRRHLGDSSTDTQYF	TGTGCCAGCAGACGTCACCTGGGGGACAGCAGCACAGATACGCAGTATTTT
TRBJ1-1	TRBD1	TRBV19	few	CASSTPQGGRTEAFF	TGTGCCAGTAGTACCCCACAGGGGGGAAGGACTGAAGCTTTCTTT
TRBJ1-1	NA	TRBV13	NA	CASSLGGLYTEAFF	TGTGCCAGCAGCTTAGGGGGACTTTACACTGAAGCTTTCTTT
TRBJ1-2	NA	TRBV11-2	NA	CASSLDTEDGYTF	TGTGCCAGCAGCTTAGATACGGAGGATGGCTACACCTTC
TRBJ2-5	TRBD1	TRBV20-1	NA	CSATRGNGKYF	TGCAGTGCCACCAGGGGGAACGGCAAGTACTTC
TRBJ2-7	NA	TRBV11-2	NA	CASSLGRDNPYEQYF	TGTGCCAGCAGCTTGGGCCGGGACAATCCGTACGAGCAGTACTTC
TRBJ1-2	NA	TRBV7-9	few	CASSYPEVTYGYTF	TGTGCCAGCAGCTATCCCGAGGTGACCTATGGCTACACCTTC
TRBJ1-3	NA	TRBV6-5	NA	CASSYSSSLPDTIYF	TGTGCCAGCAGTTACTCGAGTAGTCTTCCCGACACCATATATTTT
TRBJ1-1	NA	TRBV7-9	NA	CASSLTRNRNTEAFF	TGTGCCAGCAGCTTGACTAGAAACAGGAACACTGAAGCTTTCTTT
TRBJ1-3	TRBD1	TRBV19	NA	CASGTGGNTIYF	TGTGCCTCGGGGACAGGTGGAAACACCATATATTTT
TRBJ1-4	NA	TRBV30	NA	CAWSTRGREKLFF	TGTGCCTGGAGTACGCGGGGTCGAGAAAAACTGTTTTTT
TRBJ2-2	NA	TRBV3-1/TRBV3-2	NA	CASSQGTENTGELFF	TGTGCCAGCAGCCAAGGGACAGAGAACACCGGGGAGCTGTTTTTT
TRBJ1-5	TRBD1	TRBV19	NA	CASSISGTGSGQPQHF	TGTGCCAGTAGTATCTCCGGGACAGGGTCGGGTCAGCCCCAGCATTTT
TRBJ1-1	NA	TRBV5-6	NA	CASSRGQVREAEAFF	TGTGCCAGCAGCCGAGGCCAAGTCCGGGAGGCTGAAGCTTTCTTT
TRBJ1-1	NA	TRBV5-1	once	CASSQENTEAFF	TGCGCCAGCAGCCAGGAAAACACTGAAGCTTTCTTT
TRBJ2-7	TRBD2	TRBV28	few	CASTRTSGRAREQYF	TGTGCCAGCACCCGGACTAGCGGGAGGGCCCGCGAGCAGTACTTC
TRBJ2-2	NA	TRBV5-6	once	CASSLRGANTGELFF	TGTGCCAGCAGCTTGCGGGGCGCGAACACCGGGGAGCTGTTTTTT
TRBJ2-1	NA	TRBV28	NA	CASSTGPRNEQFF	TGTGCCAGCAGTACCGGCCCCAGAAATGAGCAGTTCTTC
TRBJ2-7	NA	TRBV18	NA	CASSPPGTGLYEQYF	TGTGCCAGCTCGCCCCCCGGGACCGGACTCTACGAGCAGTACTTC
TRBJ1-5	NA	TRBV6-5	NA	CASSSGRVQHF	TGTGCCAGCAGTTCAGGTCGAGTTCAGCATTTT
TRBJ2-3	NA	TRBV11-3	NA	CASSLSRVADTQYF	TGTGCCAGCAGCCTTTCCAGGGTCGCAGATACGCAGTATTTT
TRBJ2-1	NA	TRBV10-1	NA	CASSVAGGSSYNEQFF	TGCGCCAGCAGCGTGGCGGGCGGAAGCTCCTACAATGAGCAGTTCTTC
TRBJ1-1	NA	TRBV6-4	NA	CASSPGASTEAFF	TGTGCCAGCAGCCCGGGGGCGAGTACTGAAGCTTTCTTT
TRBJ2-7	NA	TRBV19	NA	CASSMGDLPYEQYF	TGTGCCAGTAGTATGGGTGATTTACCCTACGAGCAGTACTTC
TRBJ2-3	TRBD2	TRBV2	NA	CASGTSGFSTDTQYF	TGTGCCAGCGGAACTAGCGGGTTTAGCACAGATACGCAGTATTTT
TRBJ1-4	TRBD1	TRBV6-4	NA	CASILPGTGQVINEKLFF	TGTGCCAGCATTCTACCGGGTACGGGACAGGTTATTAATGAAAAACTGTTTTTT
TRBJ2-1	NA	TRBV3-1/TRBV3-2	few	CASSQDFRRSYNEQFF	TGTGCCAGCAGCCAAGACTTTCGGAGATCCTACAATGAGCAGTTCTTC
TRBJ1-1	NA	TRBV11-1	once	CASSPGGGWDTEAFF	TGTGCCAGCAGCCCGGGTGGCGGTTGGGACACTGAAGCTTTCTTT
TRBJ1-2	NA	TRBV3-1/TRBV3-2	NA	CASSQGGVGYGYTF	TGTGCCAGCAGCCAGGGGGGGGTCGGCTATGGCTACACCTTC